The 16 T cell receptor beta chains below all came from one sample that was sequenced in a study of cytomegalovirus exposure and HLA in healthy donors. Both 60 Vbeta primers and 13 Jbeta primers went into the PCR. The table came from immunoSEQ multiplex PCR; TCRdb's copy has only in-frame clones and leaves some out. The sample includes 200,000 to 300,000 clones, around 80% seen only once; the top ten take approximately 0.49%. Sequenced: PBMCs. The receptors come from a boy aged 5-17 years in good health and CMV-seronegative.

V is TRBV2 and J is TRBJ1-5; weak D call: TRBD1 (5 bases). Germline V gene data show CDR1 as SNHLY and CDR2 as FYNNEI. The V end was cut by 9 bases, the J end by 0 bases, with 12 bases between. This CDR3 contains 14 residues. Written as DNA, the CDR3 is TGTGCCAGAAGGGCAGGGTATAGCAATCAGCCCCAGCATTTT. Translation: CARRAGYSNQPQHF.

CDR3 region: CASGKAGPHSGNTIYF. The CDR3, as DNA: TGTGCCAGTGGTAAGGCAGGGCCCCACTCTGGAAACACCATATATTTT. This sequence joins TRBV19 and TRBJ1-3, with D possibly TRBD1 on 5 matching bases. Germline values: CDR1 LNHDA, CDR2 SQIVND (reference sequence). The CDR3 is made up of 16 amino acids. Deletions cut 8 bases from V and 0 bases from J, with 17 bases between.

This clone occurred once. This chain joins TRBV6-5 and TRBJ2-1; D possibly corresponds to TRBD1 (6 bases). CDR3 size: 15 residues. Trimming removed 2 bases at V and 7 bases at J, with 15 bases between. Germline CDR1 and CDR2: MNHEY and SVGAGI. The CDR3 here is CASSYGTMKRNEQFF. DNA of the CDR3: TGTGCCAGCAGTTACGGGACAATGAAACGGAATGAGCAGTTCTTC.

This clone was recorded only once. The chain employs TRBV27 and TRBJ2-3; 10 nucleotides agree with TRBD1. The CDR3 runs to 16 residues. CDR1 is MNHEY, CDR2 SMNVEV, per germline (reference sequence). Unmatched junction bases numbered 11, after V lost 6 bases and J lost 5 bases. The CDR3 sequence is CASRRPGTGAGDTQYF. For the CDR3, the DNA is TGTGCCAGCAGACGTCCCGGGACAGGGGCGGGAGATACGCAGTATTTT.

The chain couples TRBV7-8 to TRBJ2-1; TRBD2 is a possible D gene (6 bases). The V gene's germline CDR1 is SGHVS and CDR2 FQNEAQ. The CDR3 is made up of 15 amino acids. Trimming cost V 1 base and J 7 bases, with 14 bases left between them. The CDR3 protein is CASSLDRGLTNEQFF. DNA of the CDR3: TGTGCCAGCAGCTTAGATCGGGGACTTACGAATGAGCAGTTCTTC.

The rearrangement links TRBV5-5 to TRBJ2-1; 11 nucleotides line up with TRBD2. V lost 3 bases to trimming and J lost 1 base; unmatched junction nucleotides: 9. CDR1 SGHKS and CDR2 YYEKEE come from the germline V gene (reference sequence). This CDR3 has 18 amino acids. The CDR3 DNA sequence: TGTGCCAGCAGCTCCCTAACTAGCGGGGGAAGTTCCTACAATGAGCAGTTCTTC. The encoded protein is CASSSLTSGGSSYNEQFF. The full variable domain, rest sourced from reference TRBV5-5 and TRBJ2-1, is DAGVTQSPTHLIKTRGQQVTLRCSPISGHKSVSWYQQVLGQGPQFIFQYYEKEERGRGNFPDRFSARQFPNYSSELNVNALLLGDSALYLCASSSLTSGGSSYNEQFFGPGTRLTVL.

This clone was recorded a few times. Written as DNA, the CDR3 is TGCAGCGTTGAGGGTGGGGCCACAGATACGCAGTATTTT. Protein: CSVEGGATDTQYF. The chain has TRBV29-1 and TRBJ2-3; TRBD1 might be the D (5 bases). The CDR3 length is 13 residues. Germline-derived CDR1 and CDR2 are SQVTM and ANQGSEA. The V gene lost 3 bases and the J gene lost 2 bases, with 9 bases spanning the gap.

The chain is built from TRBV25-1 and TRBJ2-7, with D perhaps matching TRBD2 (6 bases). The CDR3 spans 16 residues. The ends were cut back, 0 bases at V and 2 bases at J, with 14 bases in the middle. Germline V CDR1 and CDR2: MGHDK, SYGVNS. The CDR3 region has the DNA TGTGCCAGCAGTGAATATATCCCCTCGGGGGCCTACGAGCAGTACTTC. Its protein is CASSEYIPSGAYEQYF.

The J gene is TRBJ2-3, the V gene TRBV30; the match to TRBD2 covers 10 bases. The germline gives CDR1 GTSNPN, CDR2 SVGIG (reference sequence). CDR3 length: 14 residues. J was trimmed by 10 bases and V by 4 bases; bases with no gene match: 11. As DNA, the CDR3 is TGTGCCTGGAAGGAAGCGGGAGGGAGGAGGGCGCAGTATTTT. Translated, it gives CAWKEAGGRRAQYF.

The chain carries TRBV6-6 and TRBJ2-7, with 8 nucleotides matching TRBD1. Germline loops: CDR1 MNHNY, CDR2 SVGAGI (reference sequence). There are 14 residues in the CDR3. Trimming cost V 6 bases and J 3 bases; bases outside gene matches: 7. The CDR3 here is CASRRQGSDYEQYF. In nucleotides, the CDR3 is TGTGCCAGCAGAAGACAGGGGTCTGACTACGAGCAGTACTTC.

This clone was detected only once. J is TRBJ2-3 and V is TRBV10-2; D uncertain. Trimming cost V 2 bases and J 4 bases, with 16 bases left between them. This CDR3 is 16 amino acids long. The V gene's germline CDR1 is WSHSY and CDR2 SAAADI. CDR3: CASSEGPSGDPDTQYF. CDR3 sequence (DNA): TGCGCCAGCAGTGAGGGGCCCTCAGGCGATCCAGATACGCAGTATTTT.

In this sample, this clone turned up a few times. The chain employs TRBV9 and TRBJ2-7; TRBD2 matches at 7 bases. The CDR3 is 12 amino acids. V was pared by 0 bases and J by 6 bases, with 0 bases of the junction left unmatched. Germline assignment: CDR1 SGDLS and CDR2 YYNGEE. The CDR3 DNA follows: TGTGCCAGCAGCGTAGGGGGGGGCGAGCAGTACTTC. It specifies CASSVGGGEQYF.

DNA for the CDR3: TGTGCCAGCAGTTACCCGCTAGCGGGGTCCACCGGGGAGCTGTTTTTT. Its protein product is CASSYPLAGSTGELFF. This sequence joins TRBV6-6 and TRBJ2-2; 9 bases are a match to TRBD2. Unmatched junction bases numbered 5, after V lost 2 bases and J lost 4 bases. This CDR3 has 16 amino acids. Germline assignment: CDR1 MNHNY and CDR2 SVGAGI (reference sequence).

CDR3 residues: CASSRGQGGETQYF. The CDR3 region has the DNA TGTGCCAGCAGCCGGGGACAGGGGGGGGAGACCCAGTACTTC. V and J are TRBV7-2 and TRBJ2-5, with 11 bases that match TRBD1. The V gene end was trimmed by 5 bases and the J gene end by 5 bases; junction bases not matched to a gene: 4. The CDR3 is 14 amino acids. Germline V CDR1 and CDR2: SGHTA, FQGNSA.

J is TRBJ2-5 and V is TRBV4-1, with 10 bases that match TRBD1. The junction had 2 bases not matched to a gene; V was cut back by 1 base and J by 3 bases. The V gene's germline CDR1 is MGHRA and CDR2 YSYEKL. The CDR3 loop spans 15 amino acids. The CDR3 DNA is TGCGCCAGCAGCCAAGTCGGGACAGGGGAAGAGACCCAGTACTTC. Translating gives CASSQVGTGEETQYF.

The J gene is TRBJ2-2, the V gene TRBV9, with TRBD2 identical over 9 bases. Trimming cost V 1 base and J 5 bases; bases outside gene matches: 9. This CDR3 comprises 17 residues. Looked up from germline, CDR1 is SGDLS and CDR2 is YYNGEE. CDR3 sequence: CASSVYPGGGVTGELFF. The CDR3 nucleotides read TGTGCCAGCAGCGTATATCCGGGCGGGGGGGTTACCGGGGAGCTGTTTTTT.